The present T cell receptor beta chain was sequenced within a study of T cell responses to AZD1222 COVID-19 vaccine. The data were produced by immunoSEQ multiplex PCR, yet TCRdb's version contains in-frame clones alone and is incomplete. The data hold around 60,000 clones, with roughly four fifths observed a single time. The table lists this clone with a few counts. The antigen remains undetermined. This CDR3 region has 12 residues. Trimming removed 6 bases from V and 3 bases from J, with 6 bases in between. Germline values: CDR1 MNHEY, CDR2 SMNVEV (reference sequence). Study conclusions and caveats: Spike-specific TCR breadth and depth rose after two AZD1222 doses.

The TCR comes from an adult who received the AZD1222 COVID-19 vaccine. Specimen: peripheral blood, collected 28 days after the second AZD1222 dose. V is TRBV27 and J is TRBJ1-5; no clear D. The CDR3 here is CASRPYNQPQHF. The DNA for the CDR3 is TGTGCCAGCAGACCCTACAATCAGCCCCAGCATTTT.